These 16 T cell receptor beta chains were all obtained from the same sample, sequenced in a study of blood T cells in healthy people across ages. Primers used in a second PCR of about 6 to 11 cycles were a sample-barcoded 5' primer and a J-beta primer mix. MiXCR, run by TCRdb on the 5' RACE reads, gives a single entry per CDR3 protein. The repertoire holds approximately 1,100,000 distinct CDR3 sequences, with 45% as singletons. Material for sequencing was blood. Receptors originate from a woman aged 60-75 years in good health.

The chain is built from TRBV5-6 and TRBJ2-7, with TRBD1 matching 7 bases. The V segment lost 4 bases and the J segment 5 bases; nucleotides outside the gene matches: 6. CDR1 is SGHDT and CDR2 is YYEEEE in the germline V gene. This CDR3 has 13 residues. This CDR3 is CASSRTGWNEQYF. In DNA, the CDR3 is TGTGCCAGCAGCCGGACAGGTTGGAACGAGCAGTACTTC.

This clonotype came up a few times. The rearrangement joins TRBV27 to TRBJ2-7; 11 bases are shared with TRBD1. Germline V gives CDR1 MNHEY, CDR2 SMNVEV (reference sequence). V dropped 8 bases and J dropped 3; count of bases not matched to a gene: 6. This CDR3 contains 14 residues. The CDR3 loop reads CASGGQGAVYEQYF. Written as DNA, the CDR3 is TGTGCCAGCGGCGGACAGGGGGCCGTCTACGAGCAGTACTTC.

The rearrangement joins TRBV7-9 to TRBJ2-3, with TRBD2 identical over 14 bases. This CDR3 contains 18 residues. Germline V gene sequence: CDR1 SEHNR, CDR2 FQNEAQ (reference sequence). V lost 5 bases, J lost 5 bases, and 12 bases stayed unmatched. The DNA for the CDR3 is TGTGCCAGCAGCCCCCTTTCCGGGACTAGCGGGAGTAAAGATACGCAGTATTTT. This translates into CASSPLSGTSGSKDTQYF. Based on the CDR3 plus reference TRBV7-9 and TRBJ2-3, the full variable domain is DTGVSQNPRHKITKRGQNVTFRCDPISEHNRLYWYRQTLGQGPEFLTYFQNEAQLEKSRLLSDRFSAERPKGSFSTLEIQRTEQGDSAMYLCASSPLSGTSGSKDTQYFGPGTRLTVL.

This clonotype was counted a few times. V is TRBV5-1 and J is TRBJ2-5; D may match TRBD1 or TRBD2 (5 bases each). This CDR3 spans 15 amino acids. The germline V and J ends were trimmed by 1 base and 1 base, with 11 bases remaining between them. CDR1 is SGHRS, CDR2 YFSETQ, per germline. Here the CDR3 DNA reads TGCGCCAGCAGCTTGAGGACGGGACGCCAAGAGACCCAGTACTTC. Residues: CASSLRTGRQETQYF.

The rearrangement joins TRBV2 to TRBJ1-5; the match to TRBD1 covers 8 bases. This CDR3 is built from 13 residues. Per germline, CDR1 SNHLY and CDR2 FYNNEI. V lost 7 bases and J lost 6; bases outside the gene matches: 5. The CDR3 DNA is TGTGCCAGCAAGACAGGGGAAGGTCAGCCCCAGCATTTT. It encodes CASKTGEGQPQHF.

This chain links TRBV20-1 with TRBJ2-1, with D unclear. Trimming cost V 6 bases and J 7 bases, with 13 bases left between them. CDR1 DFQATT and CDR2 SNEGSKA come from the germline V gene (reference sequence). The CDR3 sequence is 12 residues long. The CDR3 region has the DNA TGCAGTGCCCTCCTTATACGGAATGAGCAGTTCTTC. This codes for CSALLIRNEQFF.

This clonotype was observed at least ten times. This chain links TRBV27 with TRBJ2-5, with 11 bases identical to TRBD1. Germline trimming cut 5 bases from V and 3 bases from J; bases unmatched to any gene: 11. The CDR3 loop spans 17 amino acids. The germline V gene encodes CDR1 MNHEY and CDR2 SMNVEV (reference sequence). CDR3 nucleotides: TGTGCCAGCAGTCAAAAACGGACAGGGGGCTCTGAAGAGACCCAGTACTTC. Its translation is CASSQKRTGGSEETQYF.

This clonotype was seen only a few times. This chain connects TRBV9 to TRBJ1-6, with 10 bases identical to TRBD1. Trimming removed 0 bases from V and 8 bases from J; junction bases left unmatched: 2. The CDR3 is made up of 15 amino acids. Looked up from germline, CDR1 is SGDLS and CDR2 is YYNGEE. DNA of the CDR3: TGTGCCAGCAGCGTAGCCGGGACAGGGGATTCACCCCTCCACTTT. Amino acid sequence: CASSVAGTGDSPLHF.

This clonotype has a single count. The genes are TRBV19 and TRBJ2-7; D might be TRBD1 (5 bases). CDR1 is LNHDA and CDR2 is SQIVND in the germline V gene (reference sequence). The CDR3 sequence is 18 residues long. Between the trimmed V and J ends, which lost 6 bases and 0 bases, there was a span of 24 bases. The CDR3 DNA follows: TGTGCCAGTAGGGGGCCAACGGCGGCGGAGCCAGCCTCCTACGAGCAGTACTTC. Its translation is CASRGPTAAEPASYEQYF.

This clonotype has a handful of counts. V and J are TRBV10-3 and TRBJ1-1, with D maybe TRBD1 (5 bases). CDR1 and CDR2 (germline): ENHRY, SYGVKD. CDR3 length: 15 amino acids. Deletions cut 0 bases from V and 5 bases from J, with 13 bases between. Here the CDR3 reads CAISESVGQGTEAFF. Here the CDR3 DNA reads TGTGCCATCAGTGAGTCGGTTGGCCAGGGAACTGAAGCTTTCTTT.

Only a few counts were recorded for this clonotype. The CDR3 bases are TGTGCCAGCAGTGAGCGGGTGGATTCACCCCTCCACTTT. It specifies CASSERVDSPLHF. The chain uses TRBV6-1 and TRBJ1-6; D call uncertain. CDR3 size: 13 residues. Per the germline V gene, CDR1 is MNHNS and CDR2 is SASEGT. With 3 bases removed from V and 8 bases from J, the gap between germline ends came to 8 bases.

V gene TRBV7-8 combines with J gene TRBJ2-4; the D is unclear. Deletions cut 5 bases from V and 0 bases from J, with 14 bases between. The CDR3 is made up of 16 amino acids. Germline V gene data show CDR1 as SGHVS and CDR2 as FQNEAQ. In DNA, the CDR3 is TGTGCCAGCAGCCCACGCTTGAGGCCAGCCAAAAACATTCAGTACTTC. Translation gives CASSPRLRPAKNIQYF.

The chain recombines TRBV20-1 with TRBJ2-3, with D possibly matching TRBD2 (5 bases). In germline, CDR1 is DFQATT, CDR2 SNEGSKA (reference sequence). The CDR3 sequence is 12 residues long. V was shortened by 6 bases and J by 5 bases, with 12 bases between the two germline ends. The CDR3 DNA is TGCAGTGCGTCAGAGGGTATAGATACGCAGTATTTT. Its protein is CSASEGIDTQYF.

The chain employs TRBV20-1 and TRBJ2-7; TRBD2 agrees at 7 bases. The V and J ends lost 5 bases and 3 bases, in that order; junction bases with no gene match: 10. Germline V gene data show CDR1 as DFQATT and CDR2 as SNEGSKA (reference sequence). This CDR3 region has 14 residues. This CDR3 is CSALGLEENYEQYF. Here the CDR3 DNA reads TGCAGTGCTTTAGGACTAGAGGAGAACTACGAGCAGTACTTC.

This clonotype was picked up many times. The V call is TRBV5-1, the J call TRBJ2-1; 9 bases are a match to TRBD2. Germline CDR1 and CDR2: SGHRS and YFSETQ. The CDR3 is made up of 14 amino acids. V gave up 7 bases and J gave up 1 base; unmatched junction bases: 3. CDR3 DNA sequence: TGCGCCAGCGCGACTAGCGGTTCCTACAATGAGCAGTTCTTC. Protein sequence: CASATSGSYNEQFF. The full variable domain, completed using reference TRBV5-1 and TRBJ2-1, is KAGVTQTPRYLIKTRGQQVTLSCSPISGHRSVSWYQQTPGQGLQFLFEYFSETQRNKGNFPGRFSGRQFSNSRSEMNVSTLELGDSALYLCASATSGSYNEQFFGPGTRLTVL.

CDR3 DNA: TGTGCCAGCAGCTATTATCGGGCTAGCGGGAGACGGAGCTCCTACGAGCAGTACTTC. Translating gives CASSYYRASGRRSSYEQYF. V usage is TRBV11-1 and J usage is TRBJ2-7, with 10 bases fitting TRBD2. The CDR3 spans 19 residues. CDR1 is SGHAT, CDR2 FQDESV, per germline (reference sequence). V lost 4 bases to trimming and J lost 0 bases; unmatched junction nucleotides: 15.